These 30 T cell receptor beta chains came from one sample sequenced in a study of cytomegalovirus exposure and HLA in healthy donors (dated by TCRdb to about 2017). Libraries were prepared through the immunoSEQ multiplex PCR assay. The multiplex PCR relied on a mix of 60 forward primers for TCR Vbeta segments and 13 reverse primers for TCR Jbeta segments. TCRdb provides this immuneACCESS table in a form limited to in-frame rearrangements. Some clones are lacking; in checked studies, under half of them reflect an unresolved V gene, and why the rest are absent is not known. Within this sample are over 95,000 clones, with 77% of them counted one time only. 9.5% to 12% of the sample belongs to the ten largest clones. What was sequenced was PBMCs. These receptor sequences come from a man in his forties in good health and CMV-seropositive.

The chain joins TRBV9 to TRBJ2-2; D possibly corresponds to TRBD1 (6 bases). CDR1 and CDR2 (germline): SGDLS, YYNGEE. The CDR3 is 18 residues long. V shed 4 bases and J shed 0 bases, with 19 bases lying between them. CDR3 nucleotides: TGTGCCAGCAGCAGAGAGGGACAACCGAGACCGAACACCGGGGAGCTGTTTTTT. This encodes CASSREGQPRPNTGELFF.

The V gene is TRBV5-1, the J gene TRBJ1-2; unclear D gene. V lost 0 bases, J lost 3 bases, and 9 bases lay in between. CDR3 length equals 14 residues. CDR1 and CDR2 (germline): SGHRS, YFSETQ. The chain's CDR3 is CASSLADRDYGYTF. CDR3 nucleotide sequence: TGCGCCAGCAGCTTGGCTGACCGGGACTATGGCTACACCTTC.

For this clone: This sample includes further DNA sequences coding for the same CDR3. The chain carries TRBV6-1 and TRBJ2-7; 7 nucleotides agree with TRBD1. V dropped 4 bases and J dropped 2; count of bases not matched to a gene: 8. CDR3 size: 15 residues. Germline values: CDR1 MNHNS, CDR2 SASEGT. The CDR3 sequence is CASSVLRDSTYEQYF. The CDR3 DNA is TGTGCCAGCAGTGTACTCCGGGACAGCACCTACGAGCAGTACTTC.

The chain joins TRBV5-1 to TRBJ1-4; weak D call: TRBD1 (5 bases). The V end was cut by 1 base, the J end by 1 base, with 11 bases between. The CDR3 length is 16 residues. In germline, CDR1 is SGHRS, CDR2 YFSETQ. The CDR3 nucleotides read TGCGCCAGCAGCTTGTCCGGCCAGGGAACTAATGAAAAACTGTTTTTT. Encoded protein: CASSLSGQGTNEKLFF.

The chain recombines TRBV5-1 with TRBJ2-3, with 10 bases lining up with TRBD1. From germline, CDR1 is SGHRS and CDR2 YFSETQ. The CDR3 is 16 amino acids. Trimming cost V 0 bases and J 3 bases; bases outside gene matches: 4. CDR3 in amino acids: CASSLVGTGVTDTQYF. CDR3 coding DNA: TGCGCCAGCAGCTTGGTGGGGACAGGGGTTACAGATACGCAGTATTTT.

The CDR3 coding sequence is TGTGCCACCAGCGACAGGGAAAACACTGAAGCTTTCTTT. It translates to CATSDRENTEAFF. The chain employs TRBV15 and TRBJ1-1, with 7 bases identical to TRBD1. Germline V CDR1 and CDR2: LNHNV, YYDKDF (reference sequence). The CDR3 runs to 13 residues. After removal of 5 bases from V and 2 bases from J, the junction contained 2 bases not matched to a gene. Full variable domain (missing parts from reference TRBV15 and TRBJ1-1): DAMVIQNPRYQVTQFGKPVTLSCSQTLNHNVMYWYQQKSSQAPKLLFHYYDKDFNNEADTPDNFQSRRPNTSFCFLDIRSPGLGDTAMYLCATSDRENTEAFFGQGTRLTVV.

This clone was detected only a few times. The V and J genes are TRBV2 and TRBJ2-3; TRBD1 might be the D (5 bases). V dropped 4 bases and J dropped 4 bases, with 15 bases sitting between them. The V gene's germline CDR1 is SNHLY and CDR2 FYNNEI. This CDR3 has 15 residues. The CDR3 sequence is CASSVQGKMADTQYF. The CDR3 DNA reads TGTGCCAGCAGTGTGCAGGGCAAAATGGCAGATACGCAGTATTTT.

The chain links TRBV28 to TRBJ2-7; a weak D match, TRBD2 (6 bases). Trimming stripped 8 bases from V and 3 bases from J, with 17 bases between. The CDR3 sequence is 14 residues long. Germline V gives CDR1 MDHEN, CDR2 SYDVKM. DNA of the CDR3: TGTGCCAGCGGATCCTACGGAGGGCGCTACGAGCAGTACTTC. As protein: CASGSYGGRYEQYF.

In its sample, this clone was seen once. The rearrangement uses TRBV6-5 and TRBJ1-2; TRBD1 aligns across 8 bases. J gave up 7 bases and V 4 bases, and 8 bases lay outside the gene matches. CDR3 length: 14 amino acids. Germline loops: CDR1 MNHEY, CDR2 SVGAGI. In DNA form, the CDR3 reads TGTGCCAGCAGTTCCCACCCAGGGGGCGGTGGCTACACCTTC. Residues: CASSSHPGGGGYTF.

A few counts support this clone. The genes are TRBV18 and TRBJ2-1, with 10 bases that match TRBD2. The CDR3 has 16 amino acids. The V gene's germline CDR1 is KGHSH and CDR2 LQKENI. Germline trimming cut 3 bases from V and 9 bases from J; bases unmatched to any gene: 11. CDR3 coding DNA: TGTGCCAGCTCACCCCCCGGGAGCGGGGGGGCCATTGAGCAGTTCTTC. Translating gives CASSPPGSGGAIEQFF.

The rearrangement uses TRBV19 and TRBJ1-5; possibly TRBD1 for D (6 bases). With 5 bases removed from V and 0 bases from J, the gap between germline ends came to 11 bases. The CDR3 has 15 amino acids. Germline assignment: CDR1 LNHDA and CDR2 SQIVND (reference sequence). CDR3 in amino acids: CASSLWTVSNQPQHF. The CDR3 DNA is TGTGCCAGTAGTCTGTGGACAGTTAGCAATCAGCCCCAGCATTTT.

This clone showed up just once. This chain uses TRBV28 with TRBJ2-7; TRBD2 agrees at 8 bases. Germline lookup yields CDR1 MDHEN and CDR2 SYDVKM. The V segment lost 5 bases and the J segment 0 bases; nucleotides outside the gene matches: 12. The CDR3 spans 17 residues. The CDR3 protein is CASSRLGRGGISYEQYF. As DNA, the CDR3 is TGTGCCAGCAGTCGGTTGGGGCGCGGGGGGATCTCCTACGAGCAGTACTTC. The complete variable domain, with remaining parts taken from reference TRBV28 and TRBJ2-7, reads DVKVTQSSRYLVKRTGEKVFLECVQDMDHENMFWYRQDPGLGLRLIYFSYDVKMKEKGDIPEGYSVSREKKERFSLILESASTNQTSMYLCASSRLGRGGISYEQYFGPGTRLTVT.

The CDR3 reads CATSRVAGGRETQYF. CDR3 DNA: TGTGCCACCAGTCGTGTAGCGGGGGGGCGGGAGACCCAGTACTTC. The chain links TRBV15 to TRBJ2-5; 11 nucleotides match TRBD2. The CDR3 covers 15 residues. J lost 5 bases, V lost 6 bases, and 8 bases had no gene match. Germline assignment: CDR1 LNHNV and CDR2 YYDKDF (reference sequence).

This clone turned up a few times. The genes are TRBV27 and TRBJ2-5, with 7 bases fitting TRBD2. From germline, CDR1 is MNHEY and CDR2 SMNVEV (reference sequence). Unmatched junction bases numbered 10, after V lost 3 bases and J lost 3 bases. This CDR3 region has 16 residues. The CDR3 loop reads CASSFVPSGAKETQYF. The CDR3 DNA follows: TGTGCCAGCAGTTTTGTTCCTAGCGGAGCAAAAGAGACCCAGTACTTC.

The V call is TRBV28, the J call TRBJ1-1, with unresolved D. CDR3 size: 14 residues. Between the trimmed V and J ends, which lost 2 bases and 0 bases, there was a span of 7 bases. Germline CDR1 reads MDHEN; CDR2 reads SYDVKM. In nucleotides, the CDR3 is TGTGCCAGCAGTTTACTCAGATTGAACACTGAAGCTTTCTTT. Protein product: CASSLLRLNTEAFF.

The chain links TRBV5-1 to TRBJ2-7, with 11 bases matching TRBD1. Germline values: CDR1 SGHRS, CDR2 YFSETQ. There are 14 residues in the CDR3. The V and J ends lost 5 bases and 7 bases, in that order; junction bases with no gene match: 8. The DNA for the CDR3 is TGCGCCAGCAGAGGGACAGGGGGGACGGAAGAGCAGTACTTC. It codes for CASRGTGGTEEQYF.

V usage is TRBV6-5 and J usage is TRBJ1-6; D ambiguous. The CDR3 is made up of 14 amino acids. The V gene's germline CDR1 is MNHEY and CDR2 SVGAGI. Trimming removed 5 bases from V and 4 bases from J, with 9 bases in between. Here the CDR3 reads CASSRRKYNSPLHF. The CDR3, as DNA: TGTGCCAGCAGTCGGAGGAAGTATAATTCACCCCTCCACTTT.

This rearrangement joins TRBV7-9 to TRBJ2-3, with TRBD2 identical over 10 bases. J gave up 3 bases and V 2 bases, and 8 bases lay outside the gene matches. The CDR3 length is 17 residues. Germline CDR1 and CDR2: SEHNR and FQNEAQ (reference sequence). The DNA of the CDR3 is TGTGCCAGCAGCTTAACGGGCGGGACTAGCGTTACAGATACGCAGTATTTT. This sequence encodes CASSLTGGTSVTDTQYF.

The rearrangement links TRBV5-6 to TRBJ1-5; tentatively, D is TRBD1 (6 bases). The CDR3 totals 17 residues. CDR1 SGHDT and CDR2 YYEEEE come from the germline V gene. V lost 2 bases to trimming and J lost 3 bases, with 18 bases between them. CDR3 DNA sequence: TGTGCCAGCAGCTTTGGGGGCAGGGCCCCACTCAATCAGCCCCAGCATTTT. Translated: CASSFGGRAPLNQPQHF.

The chain has TRBV5-1 and TRBJ2-3, with TRBD1 as a possible D gene (6 bases). Germline values: CDR1 SGHRS, CDR2 YFSETQ. Trimming removed 4 bases at V and 7 bases at J, with 13 bases between. This CDR3 has 13 amino acids. CDR3 DNA sequence: TGCGCCAGCAGCGTGGACAGTCCACATACGCAGTATTTT. Encoded protein: CASSVDSPHTQYF.

The chain employs TRBV5-6 and TRBJ2-7, with D perhaps matching TRBD1 (6 bases). Trimming pared 4 bases from V and 4 bases from J, leaving 18 bases between. The CDR3 loop spans 15 amino acids. Per germline, CDR1 SGHDT and CDR2 YYEEEE. CDR3 residues: CASSPKSRGLYEQYF. The CDR3, as DNA: TGTGCCAGCAGCCCGAAAAGTAGGGGGTTATACGAGCAGTACTTC.

The CDR3 sequence: CASSRVTGENSPLHF. In DNA form, the CDR3 reads TGTGCCAGCTCACGGGTGACAGGGGAGAATTCACCCCTCCACTTT. The V and J genes are TRBV18 and TRBJ1-6, with 8 bases fitting TRBD1. Germline values: CDR1 KGHSH, CDR2 LQKENI. This CDR3 is built from 15 residues. Trimming at V came to 4 bases and at J to 7 bases, leaving 6 bases not matched to a gene.

This sequence joins TRBV2 and TRBJ1-1; D call uncertain. CDR3 length: 13 residues. V lost 8 bases, J lost 1 base, and 11 bases lay in between. Germline CDR1 is SNHLY and CDR2 is FYNNEI. This CDR3 is CASLKEENTEAFF. The CDR3 nucleotides are TGTGCCAGCTTAAAGGAGGAGAACACTGAAGCTTTCTTT.

The chain links TRBV6-5 to TRBJ2-7; TRBD1 matches at 9 bases. Germline loops: CDR1 MNHEY, CDR2 SVGAGI. The V and J ends lost 0 bases and 3 bases, in that order; junction bases with no gene match: 6. The CDR3 runs to 16 residues. This CDR3 reads CASSYSGTGSDYEQYF. CDR3 coding DNA: TGTGCCAGCAGTTACTCGGGGACAGGGTCCGACTACGAGCAGTACTTC.

V is TRBV2 and J is TRBJ1-4; D call uncertain. The CDR3 has 10 residues. The germline gives CDR1 SNHLY, CDR2 FYNNEI. The V and J ends lost 6 bases and 7 bases respectively, with 3 bases between them. The CDR3, as DNA: TGTGCCAGCAGCAGTGAAAAACTGTTTTTT. It codes for CASSSEKLFF.

This chain uses TRBV2 with TRBJ2-7; 11 bases map to TRBD1. Germline V gives CDR1 SNHLY, CDR2 FYNNEI. The CDR3 covers 15 residues. V shed 3 bases and J 7 bases; nucleotides not matched to a gene: 8. The CDR3 region is CASSDEGTGGKEQYF. DNA for the CDR3: TGTGCCAGCAGTGATGAGGGGACAGGGGGAAAGGAGCAGTACTTC.

The rearrangement joins TRBV6-5 to TRBJ1-6, with 9 bases identical to TRBD1. The V gene end was trimmed by 0 bases and the J gene end by 13 bases; junction bases not matched to a gene: 7. Germline V CDR1 and CDR2: MNHEY, SVGAGI. This CDR3 region has 15 residues. The CDR3 spells CASSYSGQGTSPLHF. The CDR3 DNA reads as TGTGCCAGCAGTTACTCGGGACAGGGAACCTCCCCCCTCCACTTT.

The genes are TRBV27 and TRBJ1-1, with no clear D. The germline V gene has CDR1 MNHEY and CDR2 SMNVEV (reference sequence). The CDR3 has 15 amino acids. V lost 1 base and J lost 1, with 10 bases in between. The CDR3 protein is CASSLWSRRNTEAFF. The CDR3 nucleotides read TGTGCCAGCAGTTTATGGAGTCGGAGGAACACTGAAGCTTTCTTT.

The J gene is TRBJ1-6, the V gene TRBV11-3, with D uncertain. Germline V gives CDR1 SGHNT, CDR2 YENEEA. This CDR3 has 11 residues. Deletions cut 5 bases from V and 17 bases from J, with 13 bases between. The CDR3 DNA follows: TGTGCCAGCAGCACCGAGGGCGCCTTCCACTTT. Amino acid sequence: CASSTEGAFHF.

The V and J genes are TRBV12-5 and TRBJ1-1; TRBD1 is a possible D gene (6 bases). Between the trimmed V and J ends, which lost 5 bases and 0 bases, there was a span of 10 bases. The CDR3 extends over 14 amino acids. Germline V gives CDR1 LGHNT, CDR2 FRNRAP. The CDR3 region has the DNA TGTGCTAGTGGTGGGGGGGGCATGAACACTGAAGCTTTCTTT. It codes for CASGGGGMNTEAFF.